These 19 T cell receptor beta chains originate from one sample sequenced in a study of blood T cell repertoires in COVID-19. TCRdb's copy holds only in-frame clones and misses some; the assay was immunoSEQ multiplex PCR. The sample yields over 10,000 clones, about 80% seen once. The sample comprised peripheral blood. These receptors were taken from a human donor in a cohort sampled during active COVID-19.

V gene TRBV28 combines with J gene TRBJ1-1; 7 nucleotides agree with TRBD1. Germline V lookup: CDR1 MDHEN, CDR2 SYDVKM. With 4 bases clipped from V and 3 bases from J, the junction kept 8 bases outside the gene matches. There are 15 residues in the CDR3. The CDR3 nucleotides are TGTGCCAGCAGTTCGACAGGGCGATGGTACACTGAAGCTTTCTTT. Translation gives CASSSTGRWYTEAFF.

The rearrangement links TRBV15 to TRBJ2-2; 9 bases are a match to TRBD1. The V segment lost 5 bases and the J segment 8 bases; nucleotides outside the gene matches: 6. CDR1 and CDR2 from the germline V gene are LNHNV and YYDKDF (reference sequence). The CDR3 loop spans 14 amino acids. The CDR3: CATSADRGSGELFF. CDR3 nucleotide sequence: TGTGCCACCAGCGCCGACAGGGGGTCAGGGGAGCTGTTTTTT.

This rearrangement joins TRBV5-1 to TRBJ2-3; a possible D gene is TRBD1 (6 bases). The V end was cut by 0 bases, the J end by 1 base, with 12 bases between. This CDR3 comprises 16 residues. Germline lookup yields CDR1 SGHRS and CDR2 YFSETQ. The CDR3 DNA reads TGCGCCAGCAGCTTGGCCGGTAACAGGGGCACAGATACGCAGTATTTT. Translating it yields CASSLAGNRGTDTQYF.

The gene calls are TRBV5-1 and TRBJ2-2; the match to TRBD2 covers 9 bases. V was clipped by 2 bases and J by 4 bases; unmatched bases: 9. Per germline, CDR1 SGHRS and CDR2 YFSETQ. The CDR3 is 17 amino acids. CDR3 DNA sequence: TGCGCCAGCAGCTTTAATAGGGCTAGCGGGGCCACCGGGGAGCTGTTTTTT. This codes for CASSFNRASGATGELFF.

The rearrangement uses TRBV5-1 and TRBJ1-2; D perhaps matches TRBD1 (5 bases). This CDR3 has 14 residues. The ends were cut back, 2 bases at V and 5 bases at J, with 13 bases in the middle. Germline V CDR1 and CDR2: SGHRS, YFSETQ. CDR3 sequence reads: CASSFSGAEYGYTF. CDR3 sequence (DNA): TGCGCCAGCAGCTTTAGCGGGGCGGAATATGGCTACACCTTC. Full variable domain (rest looked up from reference TRBV5-1 and TRBJ1-2): KAGVTQTPRYLIKTRGQQVTLSCSPISGHRSVSWYQQTPGQGLQFLFEYFSETQRNKGNFPGRFSGRQFSNSRSEMNVSTLELGDSALYLCASSFSGAEYGYTFGSGTRLTVV.

The chain uses TRBV5-1 and TRBJ2-1; the match to TRBD2 covers 12 bases. This CDR3 has 15 amino acids. Trimming at V came to 3 bases and at J to 7 bases, leaving 5 bases not matched to a gene. Germline V lookup: CDR1 SGHRS, CDR2 YFSETQ. CDR3 region: CASSSLAGGGNEQFF. The CDR3 nucleotides read TGCGCCAGCAGCTCACTAGCGGGGGGAGGGAATGAGCAGTTCTTC.

The chain joins TRBV30 to TRBJ1-6; TRBD1 agrees at 10 bases. V lost 3 bases and J lost 9; bases outside the gene matches: 5. Germline V gene sequence: CDR1 GTSNPN, CDR2 SVGIG (reference sequence). The CDR3 extends over 14 amino acids. The CDR3 loop reads CAWSPRDRGSPLHF. The CDR3 DNA is TGTGCCTGGAGCCCTCGGGACAGGGGTTCACCCCTCCACTTT.

This chain uses TRBV2 with TRBJ1-6; 7 nucleotides align to TRBD1. This CDR3 has 15 residues. Unmatched junction bases numbered 5, after V lost 1 base and J lost 8 bases. Per germline, CDR1 SNHLY and CDR2 FYNNEI. In DNA, the CDR3 is TGTGCCAGCAGTGAAGAAGGACAGGATTATTCACCCCTCCACTTT. This translates into CASSEEGQDYSPLHF.

The table lists this clone with a few counts. The chain is built from TRBV9 and TRBJ2-7; 8 bases map to TRBD2. Germline CDR1 reads SGDLS; CDR2 reads YYNGEE. Trimming removed 3 bases from V and 0 bases from J; junction bases left unmatched: 5. The CDR3 totals 15 residues. In nucleotides, the CDR3 is TGTGCCAGCAGCGCGGGGGGGACTCGCTCCTACGAGCAGTACTTC. It specifies CASSAGGTRSYEQYF.

V usage is TRBV6-5 and J usage is TRBJ2-1; D might be TRBD1 (6 bases). The germline V and J ends were trimmed by 4 bases and 0 bases, with 10 bases remaining between them. The V gene's germline CDR1 is MNHEY and CDR2 SVGAGI. The CDR3 consists of 15 residues. The CDR3 DNA is TGTGCCAGCAGTTCCGGGACACTCTCCTACAATGAGCAGTTCTTC. Protein sequence: CASSSGTLSYNEQFF.

The rearrangement links TRBV28 to TRBJ1-2; 7 bases match TRBD1. With 6 bases clipped from V and 4 bases from J, the junction kept 5 bases outside the gene matches. Germline CDR1 MDHEN, CDR2 SYDVKM. The length of the CDR3 is 13 residues. The CDR3, as DNA: TGTGCCAGCAGAGTGACAGGGAGCTATGGCTACACCTTC. This sequence encodes CASRVTGSYGYTF.

The chain joins TRBV7-8 to TRBJ2-5, with 11 bases aligning to TRBD2. This CDR3 has 19 residues. The germline gives CDR1 SGHVS, CDR2 FQNEAQ. J was trimmed by 2 bases and V by 1 base; bases with no gene match: 12. The CDR3 protein is CASSLERVAGGRYQETQYF. CDR3 sequence (DNA): TGTGCCAGCAGCTTAGAGAGGGTAGCGGGGGGGCGGTATCAAGAGACCCAGTACTTC.

The chain has TRBV19 and TRBJ2-2; a possible D gene is TRBD2 (6 bases). The CDR3 has 16 amino acids. Germline CDR1 reads LNHDA; CDR2 reads SQIVND (reference sequence). V was cut by 2 bases and J by 5 bases, with 15 bases left in between. The CDR3 region is CASSISPGGATGELFF. The CDR3 coding sequence is TGTGCCAGTAGTATATCCCCCGGAGGGGCGACCGGGGAGCTGTTTTTT.

The V gene is TRBV5-1, the J gene TRBJ2-2; 10 bases fit TRBD1. Germline V gene data show CDR1 as SGHRS and CDR2 as YFSETQ. The CDR3 has 15 amino acids. Germline trimming cut 0 bases from V and 5 bases from J; bases unmatched to any gene: 1. For the CDR3, the DNA is TGCGCCAGCAGCTTGGGGACAGGGGGGACCGGGGAGCTGTTTTTT. It yields the protein CASSLGTGGTGELFF.

The chain links TRBV7-9 to TRBJ1-3; D is unresolved. Germline V CDR1 and CDR2: SEHNR, FQNEAQ (reference sequence). The length of the CDR3 is 13 residues. The ends were cut back, 1 base at V and 3 bases at J, with 4 bases in the middle. This chain's CDR3 is CASSLDIGNTIYF. The CDR3 DNA follows: TGTGCCAGCAGCTTAGACATTGGAAACACCATATATTTT.

This clone was seen just once. J is TRBJ2-1 and V is TRBV15, with 10 bases matching TRBD2. Germline CDR1 LNHNV, CDR2 YYDKDF (reference sequence). The CDR3 length is 16 residues. J was trimmed by 9 bases and V by 4 bases; bases with no gene match: 12. The CDR3 loop reads CATSTKGLAGACEQFF. CDR3 sequence (DNA): TGTGCCACCAGCACTAAGGGGCTAGCGGGGGCTTGTGAGCAGTTCTTC.

There are a few counts of this clone. The chain employs TRBV11-2 and TRBJ1-6; 8 nucleotides align to TRBD1. The germline CDR1 and CDR2 sequences are SGHAT and FQNNGV. Trimming at V came to 8 bases and at J to 8 bases, leaving 2 bases not matched to a gene. The CDR3 totals 12 residues. The CDR3 DNA reads as TGTGCCAGCGCGGACAGGGATTCACCCCTCCACTTT. This sequence encodes CASADRDSPLHF.

V gene TRBV7-9 combines with J gene TRBJ1-1; D unresolved. V shed 5 bases and J shed 4 bases, with 17 bases lying between them. The CDR3 extends over 15 amino acids. Germline V CDR1 and CDR2: SEHNR, FQNEAQ (reference sequence). CDR3 nucleotide sequence: TGTGCCAGCAGCGCGCTCGGGGTGGGAGGCACTGAAGCTTTCTTT. Protein: CASSALGVGGTEAFF.

This chain links TRBV7-2 with TRBJ2-5, with D possibly being TRBD1 (5 bases). In germline, CDR1 is SGHTA, CDR2 FQGNSA. CDR3 size: 14 residues. The V end was cut by 5 bases, the J end by 5 bases, with 15 bases between. The CDR3 sequence is CASSPRGSRETQYF. CDR3 bases: TGTGCCAGCAGCCCTAGGGGATCTCGGGAGACCCAGTACTTC.